The TCR beta chain described here comes from a study of blood T cell repertoires in COVID-19. Study-level information: Samples taken during acute and convalescent COVID-19 were collected in the United States, Italy and Spain. The cDNA or gDNA used as material had been derived from T cells, B-cell-depleted T cells, or PBMCs.

V lost 1 base and J 0 bases, leaving 11 bases between the germline ends. Germline CDR1 SGHRS, CDR2 YFSETQ. The CDR3 consists of 15 residues. As handled by the study authors: Reference gene primers were amplified, and this amplification served to estimate nucleated cell counts. The method was immunoSEQ multiplex PCR; TCRdb's version includes in-frame clones alone and lacks a portion of them. V and J calls and clone size are as listed in that table; D and trimming were resolved from the DNA. The sample has nearly 350,000 clones, over 80% seen once; the top ten hold more than 5%. This receptor was identified in a woman aged 45-59 years with COVID-19, enrolled during active disease. The sample was peripheral blood. The rearrangement links TRBV5-1 to TRBJ2-7; D not certain. CDR3 nucleotides: TGCGCCAGCAGCTTGACGTCAGGAATCTCCTACGAGCAGTACTTC. Translating gives CASSLTSGISYEQYF.